The T cell receptor beta chain under discussion was sequenced for a study of blood T cell repertoires in COVID-19. V dropped 0 bases and J dropped 15; count of bases not matched to a gene: 9. CDR1 and CDR2 from the germline V gene are MRHNA and SNTAGT. CDR3 length: 14 amino acids. Authors' processing steps: The assay estimated nucleated cells by amplifying reference gene primers. Produced via immunoSEQ multiplex PCR; TCRdb's table is partial and in-frame only. D and trimming come from the DNA, and the V and J calls and clone size come from that table. The sample has roughly 72,000 clones, around 90% seen once. In this sample, this clone turned up once.

This chain joins TRBV6-4 and TRBJ2-1; TRBD2 agrees at 9 bases. The receptor's source is a human donor in a cohort sampled during active COVID-19. Sequenced: peripheral blood. The CDR3 here is CASSDSGRGGRAFF. CDR3 sequence (DNA): TGTGCCAGCAGTGACTCGGGGCGGGGGGGCCGTGCGTTCTTC.